This is a list of T cell receptor beta chains from one sample in a study of preoperative IRX-2 immunotherapy in early breast cancer. Some clones are missing from TCRdb's copy, which holds only in-frame ones; the method was immunoSEQ multiplex PCR. The repertoire includes 40,000 to 45,000 clones, less than 95% of them detected once, and around 1.7% sits in the top ten. Sequenced material: tumor tissue, taken after IRX-2 immunotherapy. These receptor sequences come from a human donor with breast cancer. Each CDR3 is given with its conserved first and last residue. D genes are given only for firm matches. Rows give clone size only sometimes, using once, few, many, or a class for an expanded clone.

V gene	J gene	D gene	clone size	CDR3 DNA	CDR3 protein
TRBV11-2	TRBJ2-1	NA	once	TGTGCCAGCAGCTTACGAGGGGTTGATGAGCAGTTCTTC	CASSLRGVDEQFF
TRBV5-1	TRBJ2-5	NA	NA	TGCGCCAGCAGCTTGACGGGGGTACAAGAGACCCAGTACTTC	CASSLTGVQETQYF
TRBV13	TRBJ1-3	NA	NA	TGTGCCAGCAGCTTACTAGGGGACCGAAACACCATATATTTT	CASSLLGDRNTIYF
TRBV25-1	TRBJ2-7	NA	NA	TGTGCCAGCAGTGACGCGACTGGGACAAACGAGCAGTACTTC	CASSDATGTNEQYF
TRBV9	TRBJ2-1	NA	NA	TGTGCCAGCAGCGTAGGTAGCGTGAGCTCCTACAATGAGCAGTTCTTC	CASSVGSVSSYNEQFF
TRBV28	TRBJ1-4	NA	NA	TGTGCCAGCAGTTCAAGACACAGGGCTTCTAATGAAAAACTGTTTTTT	CASSSRHRASNEKLFF
TRBV6-1	TRBJ2-3	TRBD2	NA	TGTGCCAGCAGTGTCGAGCGGGGGCTGGGCACAGATACGCAGTATTTT	CASSVERGLGTDTQYF
TRBV7-6	TRBJ2-3	NA	NA	TGTGCCAGCAGCTTAGCACAGGGCAGAAACACAGATACGCAGTATTTT	CASSLAQGRNTDTQYF
TRBV6-6	TRBJ2-1	TRBD1	few	TGTGCCAGCAGTCCCCGACAGGGGGCATACAATGAGCAGTTCTTC	CASSPRQGAYNEQFF
TRBV28	TRBJ2-1	NA	NA	TGTGCCAGCAGTTTGGGCGGGAACTACAATGAGCAGTTCTTC	CASSLGGNYNEQFF
TRBV29-1	TRBJ2-5	NA	NA	TGCAGCGTTACACAGGGTGGGGGAGAGACCCAGTACTTC	CSVTQGGGETQYF
TRBV5-1	TRBJ2-7	NA	NA	TGCGCCAGCAGCTTGGCCGGGACCGACCGCGAGCAGTACTTC	CASSLAGTDREQYF
TRBV5-1	TRBJ2-3	TRBD1	NA	TGCGCCAGCAGCTTGGTGGGACAGGTTTTTCGTACGCAGTATTTT	CASSLVGQVFRTQYF
TRBV29-1	TRBJ1-2	NA	NA	TGCAGCGTTGAAGATCGGCGGTTTGGCTACACCTTC	CSVEDRRFGYTF
TRBV28	TRBJ1-5	TRBD1	NA	TGTGCCAGCAGTGGGGGACAGAGGCAGCCCCAGCATTTT	CASSGGQRQPQHF
TRBV10-3	TRBJ2-1	TRBD2	NA	TGTGCCATCAGTGGGGGACTAGCGGGGGGCCAGTTTTCCGATGAGCAGTTCTTC	CAISGGLAGGQFSDEQFF
TRBV11-2	TRBJ2-5	NA	few	TGTGCCAGCAGGAAACCGGGACAAGAGACCCAGTACTTC	CASRKPGQETQYF
TRBV29-1	TRBJ2-7	TRBD2	NA	TGCAGCGTTGAAGATCCGGGACTAGCCTACGAGCAGTACTTC	CSVEDPGLAYEQYF
TRBV9	TRBJ1-1	TRBD1	NA	TGTGCCAGCAGCGTAGAGGGCAGGACAGGTGAAGCTTTCTTT	CASSVEGRTGEAFF
TRBV30	TRBJ1-1	NA	NA	TGTGCCTGGAGACCGGGCCCCAACACTGAAGCTTTCTTT	CAWRPGPNTEAFF
TRBV6-6	TRBJ2-3	NA	once	TGTGCCAGCAGAGCCTCACCTCTATCGGCAGATACGCAGTATTTT	CASRASPLSADTQYF
TRBV7-9	TRBJ1-1	NA	NA	TGTGCCAGCAGCTTTAACTGGGGATTAACTGAAGCTTTCTTT	CASSFNWGLTEAFF
TRBV6-1	TRBJ2-7	TRBD1	NA	TGTGCCAGCAGATCGACAGGGAACGAGCAGTACTTC	CASRSTGNEQYF
TRBV6-5	TRBJ1-1	NA	NA	TGTGCCAGCAGTTACGGTCAGGGGTACACTGAAGCTTTCTTT	CASSYGQGYTEAFF
TRBV30	TRBJ2-1	TRBD2	NA	TGTGCCTGGGCTAGCGGGAGAGGGAATGAGCAGTTCTTC	CAWASGRGNEQFF
TRBV7-9	TRBJ1-2	NA	NA	TGTGCCAGCAGCTCCCTACCTCAAGGAAGGGGCTCTTATGGCTACACCTTC	CASSSLPQGRGSYGYTF
TRBV6-5	TRBJ1-6	NA	NA	TGTGCCAGCAAGTCCTTTAGGAGGGATAATTCACCCCTCCACTTT	CASKSFRRDNSPLHF
TRBV27	TRBJ2-2	TRBD2	NA	TGTGCCAGCAGTTTACAGGTAGCGGGAGTATGGTCCGGGGAGCTGTTTTTT	CASSLQVAGVWSGELFF
TRBV11-1	TRBJ2-7	NA	NA	TGTGCCAGCAGCGCGCCGGGGCTAGTAACCTTC	CASSAPGLVTF
TRBV7-3	TRBJ2-5	TRBD2	NA	TGTGCCAGCAGCTCCGGCCTAGCGGGGGCCCCAGAGACCCAGTACTTC	CASSSGLAGAPETQYF
TRBV9	TRBJ2-7	NA	NA	TGTGCCAGCAGCCTGCAAATGACCTCCTACGAGCAGTACTTC	CASSLQMTSYEQYF
TRBV7-2	TRBJ1-1	NA	NA	TGTGCCAGCAGCCCAATTCTGGGGGGAACTGAAGCTTTCTTT	CASSPILGGTEAFF